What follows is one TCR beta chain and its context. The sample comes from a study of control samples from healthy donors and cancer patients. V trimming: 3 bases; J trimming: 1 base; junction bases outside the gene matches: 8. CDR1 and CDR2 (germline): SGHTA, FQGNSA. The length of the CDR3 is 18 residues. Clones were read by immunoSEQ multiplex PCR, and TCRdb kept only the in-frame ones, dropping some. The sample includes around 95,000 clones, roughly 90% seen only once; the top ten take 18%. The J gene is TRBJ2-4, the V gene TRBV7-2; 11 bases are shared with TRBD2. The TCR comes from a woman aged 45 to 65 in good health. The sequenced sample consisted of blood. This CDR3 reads CASSFSGRGERAKNIQYF. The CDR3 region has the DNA TGTGCCAGCAGCTTTAGCGGGAGGGGGGAGAGGGCCAAAAACATTCAGTACTTC.